These 2 T cell receptor beta chains were sequenced from one sample in a study of post-analysis software for immune sequencing data (dated by TCRdb to between 2015 and 2016). Receptor libraries were prepared by PCR. The data were produced on an Illumina HiSeq 2500. To reduce PCR and sequencing biases, unique molecular identifiers were incorporated into the TCR beta cDNA libraries. TCRdb handled the public reads itself, with Q25 trimming in fastp and clone calling in MiXCR, and kept productive beta chains. Every CDR3 protein is listed once, alongside the most common genes and DNA of its rows. The table for this sample lists hundreds of thousands of distinct CDR3 sequences; roughly 29% of them were counted only once. Around 0.55% of the sample is held by the ten biggest clonotypes. For these receptors, no antigen is known. Here is what the overall study found, with its caveats: Significantly higher frequencies in patients than in controls were found for five or six TRBV segments, including TRBV5-6, TRBV5-1 and TRBV20-1.

Specimen: blood. The receptors were gathered from a girl between 10 and 17 years old with multiple sclerosis.

In its sample, this clonotype was seen a few times. The J gene is TRBJ2-3, the V gene TRBV7-8; a weak D match, TRBD2 (6 bases). V was cut by 5 bases and J by 1 base, with 13 bases left in between. CDR1 is SGHVS and CDR2 is FQNEAQ in the germline V gene. The CDR3 length is 15 residues. The CDR3 nucleotides are TGTGCCAGCAGCGAAACGGGACTCCGCACAGATACGCAGTATTTT. Protein: CASSETGLRTDTQYF.

This chain joins TRBV28 and TRBJ2-7; D might be TRBD1 (6 bases). Germline CDR1 MDHEN, CDR2 SYDVKM. The CDR3 is 13 residues long. CDR3 bases: TGTACCACCTGGGGGCCCAACTCCTACGAGCAGTACTTC. Protein: CTTWGPNSYEQYF.